This entry features one TCR beta chain sequence. Its binding antigen is unknown. Base-call qualities are not available, and no considerably larger clone is one nucleotide away. The record originates from a study of blood T cell repertoires in COVID-19 (dated by TCRdb to 2020 to 2021). About the full investigation: ImmuneRACE Cohort 3 recovered participants were defined by two consecutive negative NP/OP PCR tests, healthcare professional clearance, or symptom resolution. Samples from collaborators originated in the United States, Italy and Spain and spanned both the acute and convalescent phases of COVID-19. The material from the prospective study consisted of cDNA or gDNA derived from T cells, B-cell-depleted T cells, or PBMCs. The dataset comprised deeply sampled blood TCRbeta repertoires from subjects exposed to, actively infected with, or recovered from COVID-19. A freely available public database, intended as a resource for researchers studying the immune response to SARS-CoV-2, is where the repertoires were released. Samples came from the ongoing ImmuneRACE study (first 160 participants) plus 1,254 subjects from 6 global collaborators. Sample metadata almost always included a de-identified subject ID, COVID-19 status, age in years and sex. HLA class I and class II types, where available, came from metadata supplied by the sample provider rather than from assay-based typing.

At the junction V is shortened by 8 bases and J by 5 bases, with 6 bases in between. The CDR3 has 11 amino acids, counting the end cysteine and phenylalanine. The DNA shown is the 33-base CDR3, in frame from base 1. CDR1 is given as MGHRA and CDR2 as YSYEKL, both from the germline V gene. TCRbeta CDR3 regions were amplified from genomic DNA by means of the immunoSEQ Assay, a bias-controlled multiplex PCR. As for the original processing: The number of nucleated cells in each sample was estimated by amplification of reference gene primers within the assay. Sequence reads were collapsed and filtered to measure the absolute abundance of every unique TCRbeta CDR3 rearrangement. For each sample, productive Simpson clonality was calculated by taking the square root of Simpson's diversity index across productive rearrangements. Held by TCRdb, this immuneACCESS table contains in-frame sequences only and omits some clones. Under half of the omission traces to an unresolved V gene where checked; the cause of the rest is unknown. V and J calls and clone size are those listed in that table; D and trimming were worked out from the DNA. The sample records roughly 210,000 clones, 87% of which are singletons. Of the sample, more than 7% falls within the top ten clones.

Summary of the overall study and its limitations: The amount of clinical and demographic metadata varied by source and participant and was provided uncurated.

Participants in the prospective study were aged about 18 to 95 years, lived in over 20 United States geographic areas, and enrolled through a virtual design. In the prospective study, participants were assigned to cohorts based on the clinical history participants reported in a screening survey and a study questionnaire. Mobile phlebotomists in the prospective study collected whole blood, serum and a nasopharyngeal or oropharyngeal swab from every participant. Participants in the prospective study had the option to provide additional blood draws and questionnaires over an approximately 2-month period. Blood samples from the prospective study were shipped frozen or at room temperature prior to DNA extraction.

The chain is encoded by TRBV4-1 joined to TRBJ2-2; TRBD2 could be the D gene, as 6 bases match. The receptor was derived from a man aged 30-40 years in a cohort exposed to, infected with or recovered from COVID-19 (not recorded which). Sequenced material: PBMCs or T cells enriched from blood (not recorded which). The CDR3 amino acid sequence is: CASGRTGELFF. The nucleotide sequence is given as TGCGCCAGCGGGAGGACCGGGGAGCTGTTTTTT.